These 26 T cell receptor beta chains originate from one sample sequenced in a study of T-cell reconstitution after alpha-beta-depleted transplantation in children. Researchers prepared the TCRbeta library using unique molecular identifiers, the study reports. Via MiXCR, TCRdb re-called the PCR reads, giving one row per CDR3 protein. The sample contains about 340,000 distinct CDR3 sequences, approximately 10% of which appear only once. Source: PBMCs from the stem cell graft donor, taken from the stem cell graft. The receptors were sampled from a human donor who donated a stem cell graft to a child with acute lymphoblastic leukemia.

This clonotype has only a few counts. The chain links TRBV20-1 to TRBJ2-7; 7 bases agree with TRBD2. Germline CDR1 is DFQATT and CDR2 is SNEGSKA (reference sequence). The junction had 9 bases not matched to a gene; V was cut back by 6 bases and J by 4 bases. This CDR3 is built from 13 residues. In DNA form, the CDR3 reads TGCAGTGCCCCCGGGGGAGGGTCGTACGAGCAGTACTTC. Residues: CSAPGGGSYEQYF.

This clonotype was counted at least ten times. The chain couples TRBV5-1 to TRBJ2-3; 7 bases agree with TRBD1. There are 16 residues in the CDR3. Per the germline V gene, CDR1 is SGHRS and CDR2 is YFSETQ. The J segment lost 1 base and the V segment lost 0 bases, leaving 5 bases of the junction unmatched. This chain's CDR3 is CASSLEGGWGTDTQYF. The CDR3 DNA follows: TGCGCCAGCAGCTTGGAAGGGGGCTGGGGCACAGATACGCAGTATTTT.

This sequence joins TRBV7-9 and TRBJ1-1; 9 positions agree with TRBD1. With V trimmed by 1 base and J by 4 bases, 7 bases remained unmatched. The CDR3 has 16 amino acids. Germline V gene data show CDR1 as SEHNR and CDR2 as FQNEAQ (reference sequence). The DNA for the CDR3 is TGTGCCAGCAGCTTAGACAGGGGGCAGTGGATCACTGAAGCTTTCTTT. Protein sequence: CASSLDRGQWITEAFF.

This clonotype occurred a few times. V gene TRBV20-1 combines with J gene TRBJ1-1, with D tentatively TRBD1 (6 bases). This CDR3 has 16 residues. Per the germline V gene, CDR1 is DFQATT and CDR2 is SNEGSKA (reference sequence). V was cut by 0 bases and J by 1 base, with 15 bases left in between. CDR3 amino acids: CSARDIRGAENTEAFF. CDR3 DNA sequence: TGCAGTGCTAGAGATATTCGGGGGGCAGAGAACACTGAAGCTTTCTTT.

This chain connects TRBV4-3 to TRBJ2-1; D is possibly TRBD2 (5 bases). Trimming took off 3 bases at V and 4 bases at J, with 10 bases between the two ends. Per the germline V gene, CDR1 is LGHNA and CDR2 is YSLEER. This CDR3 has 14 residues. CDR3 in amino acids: CASSQGTRYNEQFF. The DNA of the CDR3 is TGCGCCAGCAGCCAGGGTACTAGATACAATGAGCAGTTCTTC.

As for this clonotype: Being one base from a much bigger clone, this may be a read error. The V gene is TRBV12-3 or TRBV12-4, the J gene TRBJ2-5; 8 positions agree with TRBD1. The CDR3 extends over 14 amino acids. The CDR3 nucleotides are TGTGCCAGCAGTTTTAGACAGGGGCAAGCGACCCAGTACTTC. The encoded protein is CASSFRQGQATQYF.

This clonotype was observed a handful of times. CDR3 region: CSAREGTDLLEQYF. The DNA of the CDR3 is TGCAGTGCTAGAGAGGGGACAGACCTTCTGGAGCAGTACTTC. The V gene is TRBV20-1, the J gene TRBJ2-7, with TRBD1 matching 7 bases. Germline trimming cut 0 bases from V and 7 bases from J; bases unmatched to any gene: 9. This CDR3 has 14 residues. Germline V gives CDR1 DFQATT, CDR2 SNEGSKA (reference sequence).

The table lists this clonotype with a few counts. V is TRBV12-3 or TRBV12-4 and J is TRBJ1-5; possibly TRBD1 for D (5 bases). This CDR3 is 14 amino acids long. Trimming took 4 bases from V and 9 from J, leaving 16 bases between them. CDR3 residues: CASSSGEAGGPQHF. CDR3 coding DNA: TGTGCCAGCAGTTCCGGGGAGGCCGGGGGGCCCCAGCATTTT.

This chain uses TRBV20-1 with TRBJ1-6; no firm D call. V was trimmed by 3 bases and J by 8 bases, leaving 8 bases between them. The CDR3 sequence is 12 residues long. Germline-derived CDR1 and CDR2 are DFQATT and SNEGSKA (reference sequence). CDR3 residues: CSARGMDSPLHF. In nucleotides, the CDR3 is TGCAGTGCTAGGGGGATGGATTCACCCCTCCACTTT.

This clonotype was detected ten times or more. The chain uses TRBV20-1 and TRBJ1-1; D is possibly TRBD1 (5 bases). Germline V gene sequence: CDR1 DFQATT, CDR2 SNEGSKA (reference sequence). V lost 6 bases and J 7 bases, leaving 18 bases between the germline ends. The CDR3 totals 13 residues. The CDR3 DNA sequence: TGCAGTGCATCGCCGGCAGGGACGGGTGAAGCTTTCTTT. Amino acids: CSASPAGTGEAFF.

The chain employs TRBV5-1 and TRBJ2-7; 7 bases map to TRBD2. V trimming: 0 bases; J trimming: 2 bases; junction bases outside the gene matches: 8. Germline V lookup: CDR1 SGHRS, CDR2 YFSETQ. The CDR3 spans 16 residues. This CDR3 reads CASSLEPTSATYEQYF. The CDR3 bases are TGCGCCAGCAGCTTGGAGCCTACTAGCGCCACCTACGAGCAGTACTTC.

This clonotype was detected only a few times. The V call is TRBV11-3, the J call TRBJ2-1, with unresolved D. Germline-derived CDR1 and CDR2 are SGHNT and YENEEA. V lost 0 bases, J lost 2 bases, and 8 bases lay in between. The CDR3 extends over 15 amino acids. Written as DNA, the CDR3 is TGTGCCAGCAGCTTAGATCAAAGCGCCTACAATGAGCAGTTCTTC. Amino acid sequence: CASSLDQSAYNEQFF. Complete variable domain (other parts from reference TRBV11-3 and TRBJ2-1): EAGVVQSPRYKIIEKKQPVAFWCNPISGHNTLYWYLQNLGQGPELLIRYENEEAVDDSQLPKDRFSAERLKGVDSTLKIQPAELGDSAVYLCASSLDQSAYNEQFFGPGTRLTVL.

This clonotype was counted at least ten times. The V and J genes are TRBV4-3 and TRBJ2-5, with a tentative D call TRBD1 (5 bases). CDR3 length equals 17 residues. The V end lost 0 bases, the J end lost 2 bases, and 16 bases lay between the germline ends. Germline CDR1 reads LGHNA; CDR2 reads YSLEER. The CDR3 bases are TGCGCCAGCAGCCAAGATAGGGGTTGGGCGGTGCAAGAGACCCAGTACTTC. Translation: CASSQDRGWAVQETQYF.

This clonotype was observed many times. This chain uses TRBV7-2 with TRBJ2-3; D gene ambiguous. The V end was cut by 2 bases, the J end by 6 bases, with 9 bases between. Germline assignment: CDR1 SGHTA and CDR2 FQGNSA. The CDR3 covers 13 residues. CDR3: CASSLYFSDTQYF. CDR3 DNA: TGTGCCAGCAGCTTATATTTCTCGGATACGCAGTATTTT.

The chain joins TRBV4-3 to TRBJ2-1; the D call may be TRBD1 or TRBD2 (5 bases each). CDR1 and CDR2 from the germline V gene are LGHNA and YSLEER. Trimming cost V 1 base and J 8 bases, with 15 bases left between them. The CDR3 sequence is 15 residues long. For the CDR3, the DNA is TGCGCCAGCAGCCAAGCAACGGGACGCCTCGATGAGCAGTTCTTC. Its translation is CASSQATGRLDEQFF.

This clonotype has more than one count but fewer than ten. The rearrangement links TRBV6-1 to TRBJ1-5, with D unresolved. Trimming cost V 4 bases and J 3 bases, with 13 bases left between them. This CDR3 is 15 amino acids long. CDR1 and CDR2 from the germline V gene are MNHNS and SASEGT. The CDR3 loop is CASSGSGQANQPQHF. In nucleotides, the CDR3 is TGTGCCAGCAGTGGAAGCGGGCAGGCCAATCAGCCCCAGCATTTT.

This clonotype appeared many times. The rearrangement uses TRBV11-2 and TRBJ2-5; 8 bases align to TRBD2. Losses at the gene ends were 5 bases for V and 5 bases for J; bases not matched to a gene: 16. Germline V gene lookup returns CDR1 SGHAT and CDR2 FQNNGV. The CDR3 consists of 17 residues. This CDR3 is CASSPSEGAGVLETQYF. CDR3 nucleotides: TGTGCCAGCAGCCCTTCTGAAGGAGCGGGAGTATTGGAGACCCAGTACTTC.

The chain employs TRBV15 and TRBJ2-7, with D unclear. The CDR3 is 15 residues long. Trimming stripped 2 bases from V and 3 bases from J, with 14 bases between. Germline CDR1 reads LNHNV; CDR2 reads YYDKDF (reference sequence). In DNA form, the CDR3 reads TGTGCCACCAGCAGAAGATATGAGACAAACTACGAGCAGTACTTC. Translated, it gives CATSRRYETNYEQYF.

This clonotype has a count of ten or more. The CDR3, as DNA: TGTGCCAGCAGTTTTGAGGGGGGAAAAGATACGCAGTATTTT. This gives the protein CASSFEGGKDTQYF. The chain combines TRBV27 with TRBJ2-3; D possibly matches TRBD1 or TRBD2 (6 bases each). Trimming cost V 3 bases and J 5 bases, with 12 bases left between them. Germline V gene data show CDR1 as MNHEY and CDR2 as SMNVEV (reference sequence). The CDR3 is made up of 14 amino acids.

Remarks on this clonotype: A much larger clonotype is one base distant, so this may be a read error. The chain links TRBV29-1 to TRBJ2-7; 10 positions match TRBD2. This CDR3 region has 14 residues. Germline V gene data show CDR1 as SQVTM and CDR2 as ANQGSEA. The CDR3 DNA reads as TGCAGCGTTGTAGGCTGGACTAGCGGATACGAGGAGTACTTC. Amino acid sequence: CSVVGWTSGYEEYF.

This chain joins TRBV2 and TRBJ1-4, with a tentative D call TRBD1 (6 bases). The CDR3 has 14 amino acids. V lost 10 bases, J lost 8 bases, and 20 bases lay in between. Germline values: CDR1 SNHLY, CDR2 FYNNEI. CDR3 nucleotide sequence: TGTGCCACCACCTGGGAGGGGGTTCGGGAAAAACTGTTTTTT. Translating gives CATTWEGVREKLFF.

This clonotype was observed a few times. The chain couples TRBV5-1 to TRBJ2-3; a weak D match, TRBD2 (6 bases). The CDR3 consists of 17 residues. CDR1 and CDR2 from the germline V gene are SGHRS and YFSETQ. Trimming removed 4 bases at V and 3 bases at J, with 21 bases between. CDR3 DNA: TGCGCCAGCAGCCCAATCGTCGGGGGAGGAATGACAGATACGCAGTATTTT. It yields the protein CASSPIVGGGMTDTQYF. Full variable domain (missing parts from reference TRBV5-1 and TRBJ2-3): KAGVTQTPRYLIKTRGQQVTLSCSPISGHRSVSWYQQTPGQGLQFLFEYFSETQRNKGNFPGRFSGRQFSNSRSEMNVSTLELGDSALYLCASSPIVGGGMTDTQYFGPGTRLTVL.

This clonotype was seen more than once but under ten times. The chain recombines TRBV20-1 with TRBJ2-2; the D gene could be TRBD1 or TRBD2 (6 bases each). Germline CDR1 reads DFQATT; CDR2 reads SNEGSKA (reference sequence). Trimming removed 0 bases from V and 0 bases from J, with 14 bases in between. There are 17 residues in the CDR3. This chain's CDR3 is CSARDPGGDTNTGELFF. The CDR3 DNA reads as TGCAGTGCTAGAGATCCAGGCGGGGACACGAACACCGGGGAGCTGTTTTTT.

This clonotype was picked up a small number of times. For the CDR3, the DNA is TGTGCCAGCAGACCCGGCCGTGGCTTAAAAGAAAAACTGTTTTTT. Protein sequence: CASRPGRGLKEKLFF. V usage is TRBV7-6 and J usage is TRBJ1-4; D not certain. The CDR3 extends over 15 amino acids. The V gene's germline CDR1 is SGHVS and CDR2 FNYEAQ. V was shortened by 6 bases and J by 8 bases, with 19 bases between the two germline ends.

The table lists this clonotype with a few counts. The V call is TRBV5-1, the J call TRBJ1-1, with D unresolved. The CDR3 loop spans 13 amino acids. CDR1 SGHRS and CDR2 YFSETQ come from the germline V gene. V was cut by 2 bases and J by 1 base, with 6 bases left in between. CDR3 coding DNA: TGCGCCAGCAGCTTAGATGCGAACACTGAAGCTTTCTTT. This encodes CASSLDANTEAFF.

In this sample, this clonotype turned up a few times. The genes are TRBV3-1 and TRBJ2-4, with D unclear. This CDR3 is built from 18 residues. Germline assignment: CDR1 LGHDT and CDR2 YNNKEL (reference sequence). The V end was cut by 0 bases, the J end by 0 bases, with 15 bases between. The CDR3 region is CASSQETGLILAKNIQYF. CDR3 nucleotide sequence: TGTGCCAGCAGCCAAGAAACCGGGCTCATCTTAGCCAAAAACATTCAGTACTTC. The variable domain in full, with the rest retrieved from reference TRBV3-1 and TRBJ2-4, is DTAVSQTPKYLVTQMGNDKSIKCEQNLGHDTMYWYKQDSKKFLKIMFSYNNKELIINETVPNRFSPKSPDKAHLNLHINSLELGDSAVYFCASSQETGLILAKNIQYFGAGTRLSVL.